This TCR beta chain was sequenced in a study of blood T cells in healthy people across ages. Whole-study results and caveats: There was a strong correlation between TCR beta diversity and naive T cell percentage. When set beside aged donors, long-lived donors presented more naive CD4+ cells and higher diversity. Older individuals had lower TCR beta diversity per million T cells (the decline was roughly linear). One million T cells yielded diversity estimates that were considered underestimates.

Germline-derived CDR1 and CDR2 are ENHRY and SYGVKD. The CDR3 has 14 amino acids. V was pared by 5 bases and J by 6 bases, with 7 bases of the junction left unmatched. A second roughly 6 to 11 cycle PCR used barcoded and J-beta primers. MiXCR, run by TCRdb on the 5' RACE reads, gives a single entry per CDR3 protein. Of some 800,000 distinct CDR3 sequences in the sample, roughly 44% were seen once. In the case of this clonotype: Its antigen remains unknown.

V usage is TRBV10-3 and J usage is TRBJ2-3; TRBD2 matches 8 bases. The source is a man between 60 and 75 years old in good health. The sample was blood. The CDR3: CAISPGGGRDTQYF. The CDR3 DNA reads as TGTGCCATCAGTCCCGGCGGGGGGCGGGATACGCAGTATTTT.